A single sample is the source of the 5 T cell receptor beta chains below, sequenced in a study of control samples from healthy donors and cancer patients. Using immunoSEQ multiplex PCR, the repertoire was profiled, and TCRdb retains in-frame clones only, with some absent. The sample consists of approximately 160,000 clones, just under 95% of them appearing once. Source material: blood. These receptors originate from a woman aged 55-70 years in good health.

This clone was observed a handful of times. The chain uses TRBV5-1 and TRBJ2-3; tentative D call: TRBD1 (5 bases). CDR3 length equals 15 residues. V gave up 0 bases and J gave up 3 bases, with 11 bases separating them. Germline-derived CDR1 and CDR2 are SGHRS and YFSETQ. The CDR3 DNA follows: TGCGCCAGCAGCTTGGCGGTCAGGGAAACAGATACGCAGTATTTT. Protein: CASSLAVRETDTQYF.

The J gene is TRBJ2-2, the V gene TRBV7-2, with D maybe TRBD1 (6 bases). Deletions cut 0 bases from V and 2 bases from J, with 10 bases between. CDR1 and CDR2 from the germline V gene are SGHTA and FQGNSA. This CDR3 comprises 16 residues. The CDR3 is CASSLASGHNTGELFF. The CDR3 DNA reads TGTGCCAGCAGCTTAGCCTCGGGACATAACACCGGGGAGCTGTTTTTT.

The rearrangement links TRBV19 to TRBJ2-5; the D gene is possibly TRBD1 (5 bases). Germline V CDR1 and CDR2: LNHDA, SQIVND (reference sequence). CDR3 size: 13 residues. Trimming shortened V by 3 bases and J by 3 bases, and 8 bases separated the two germline ends. This chain's CDR3 is CASSIGREETQYF. DNA for the CDR3: TGTGCCAGTAGTATCGGCAGGGAAGAGACCCAGTACTTC.

The chain employs TRBV5-8 and TRBJ1-1; the match to TRBD1 covers 11 bases. From germline, CDR1 is SGHTS and CDR2 YDEGEE. With 1 base clipped from V and 3 bases from J, the junction kept 2 bases outside the gene matches. The CDR3 consists of 15 residues. CDR3: CASSLSGQGDTEAFF. The CDR3 coding sequence is TGTGCCAGCAGCTTGTCGGGACAGGGGGACACTGAAGCTTTCTTT. Together with reference TRBV5-8 and TRBJ1-1, the CDR3 gives the full variable domain: EAGVTQSPTHLIKTRGQQATLRCSPISGHTSVYWYQQALGLGLQFLLWYDEGEERNRGNFPPRFSGRQFPNYSSELNVNALELEDSALYLCASSLSGQGDTEAFFGQGTRLTVV.

The chain recombines TRBV7-8 with TRBJ1-3; D gene uncertain. Germline V gene sequence: CDR1 SGHVS, CDR2 FQNEAQ. The CDR3 is made up of 15 amino acids. V lost 6 bases and J 2 bases, leaving 14 bases between the germline ends. The CDR3 is CASSSQDSTGNTIYF. CDR3 in DNA: TGTGCCAGCAGTTCTCAGGATAGCACTGGAAACACCATATATTTT.